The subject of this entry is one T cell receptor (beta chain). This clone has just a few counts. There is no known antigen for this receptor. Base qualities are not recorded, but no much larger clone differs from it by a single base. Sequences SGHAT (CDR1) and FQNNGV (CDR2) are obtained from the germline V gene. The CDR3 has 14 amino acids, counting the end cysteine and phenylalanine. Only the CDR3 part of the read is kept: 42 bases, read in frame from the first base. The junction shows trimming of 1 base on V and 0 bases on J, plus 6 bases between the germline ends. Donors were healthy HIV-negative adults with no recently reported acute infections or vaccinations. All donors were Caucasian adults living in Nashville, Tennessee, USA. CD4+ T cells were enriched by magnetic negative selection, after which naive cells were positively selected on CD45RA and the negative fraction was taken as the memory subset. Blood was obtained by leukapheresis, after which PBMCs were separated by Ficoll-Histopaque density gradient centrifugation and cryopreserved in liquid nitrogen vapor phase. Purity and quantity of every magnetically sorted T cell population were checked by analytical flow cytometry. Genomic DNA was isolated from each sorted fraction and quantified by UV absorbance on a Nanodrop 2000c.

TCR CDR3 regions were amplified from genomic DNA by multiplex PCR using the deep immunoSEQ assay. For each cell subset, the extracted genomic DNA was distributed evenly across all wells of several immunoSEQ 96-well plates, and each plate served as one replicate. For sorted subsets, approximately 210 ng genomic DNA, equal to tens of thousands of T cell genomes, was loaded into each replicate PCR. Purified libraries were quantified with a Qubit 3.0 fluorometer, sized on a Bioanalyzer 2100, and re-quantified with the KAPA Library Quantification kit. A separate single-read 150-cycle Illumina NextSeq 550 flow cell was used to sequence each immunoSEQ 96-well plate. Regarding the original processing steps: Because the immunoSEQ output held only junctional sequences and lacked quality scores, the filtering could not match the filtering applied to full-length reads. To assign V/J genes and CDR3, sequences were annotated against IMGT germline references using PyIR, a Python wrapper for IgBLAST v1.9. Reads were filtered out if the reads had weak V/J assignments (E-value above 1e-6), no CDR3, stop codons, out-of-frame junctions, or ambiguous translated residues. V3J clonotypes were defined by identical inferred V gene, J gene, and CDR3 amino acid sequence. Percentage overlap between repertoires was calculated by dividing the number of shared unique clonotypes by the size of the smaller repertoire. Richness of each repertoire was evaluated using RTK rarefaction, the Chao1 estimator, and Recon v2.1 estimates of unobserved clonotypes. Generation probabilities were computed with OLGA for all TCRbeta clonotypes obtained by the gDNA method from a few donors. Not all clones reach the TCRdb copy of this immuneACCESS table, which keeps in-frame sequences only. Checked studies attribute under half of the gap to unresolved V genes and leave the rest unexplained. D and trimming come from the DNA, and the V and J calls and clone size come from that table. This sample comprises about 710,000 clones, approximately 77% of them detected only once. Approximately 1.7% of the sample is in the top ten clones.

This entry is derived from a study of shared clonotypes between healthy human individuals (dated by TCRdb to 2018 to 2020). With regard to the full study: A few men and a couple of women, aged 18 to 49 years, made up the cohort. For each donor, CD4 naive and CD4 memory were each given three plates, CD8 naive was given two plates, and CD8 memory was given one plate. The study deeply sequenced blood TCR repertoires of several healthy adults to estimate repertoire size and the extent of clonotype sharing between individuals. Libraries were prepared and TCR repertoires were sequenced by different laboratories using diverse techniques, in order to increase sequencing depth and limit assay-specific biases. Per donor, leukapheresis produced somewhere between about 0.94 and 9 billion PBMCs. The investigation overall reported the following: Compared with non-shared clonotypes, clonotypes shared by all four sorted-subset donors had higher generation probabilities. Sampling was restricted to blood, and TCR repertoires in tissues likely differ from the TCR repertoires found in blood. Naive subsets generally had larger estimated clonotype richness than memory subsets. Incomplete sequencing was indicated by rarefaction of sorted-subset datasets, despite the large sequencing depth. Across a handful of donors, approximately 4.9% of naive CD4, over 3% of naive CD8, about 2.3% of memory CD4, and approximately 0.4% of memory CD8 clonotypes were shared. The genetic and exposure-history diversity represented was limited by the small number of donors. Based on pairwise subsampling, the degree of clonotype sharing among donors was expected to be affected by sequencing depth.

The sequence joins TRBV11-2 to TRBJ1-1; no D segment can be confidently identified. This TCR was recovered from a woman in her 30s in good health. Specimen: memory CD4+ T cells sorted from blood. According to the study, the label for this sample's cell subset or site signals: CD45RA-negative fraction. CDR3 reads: CASSLAALNTEAFF. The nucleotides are TGTGCCAGCAGCTTAGCGGCTCTGAACACTGAAGCTTTCTTT.